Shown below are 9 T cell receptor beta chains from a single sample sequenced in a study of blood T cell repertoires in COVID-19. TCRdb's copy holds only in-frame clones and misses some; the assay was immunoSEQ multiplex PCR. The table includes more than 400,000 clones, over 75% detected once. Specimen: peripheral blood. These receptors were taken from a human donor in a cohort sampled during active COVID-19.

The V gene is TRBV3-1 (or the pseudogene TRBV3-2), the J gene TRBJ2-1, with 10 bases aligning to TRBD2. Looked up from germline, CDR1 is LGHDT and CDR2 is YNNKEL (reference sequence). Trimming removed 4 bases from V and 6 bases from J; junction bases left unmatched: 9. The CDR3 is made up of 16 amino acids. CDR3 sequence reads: CASSPQREGIGNEQFF. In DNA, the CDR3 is TGTGCCAGCAGCCCACAGCGGGAGGGTATAGGCAATGAGCAGTTCTTC.

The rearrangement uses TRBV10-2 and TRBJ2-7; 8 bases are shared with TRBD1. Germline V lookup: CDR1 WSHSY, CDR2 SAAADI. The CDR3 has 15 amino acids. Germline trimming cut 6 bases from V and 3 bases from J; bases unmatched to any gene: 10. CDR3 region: CASRSSGQGFYEQYF. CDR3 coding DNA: TGCGCCAGCAGGTCCTCCGGACAGGGTTTCTACGAGCAGTACTTC.

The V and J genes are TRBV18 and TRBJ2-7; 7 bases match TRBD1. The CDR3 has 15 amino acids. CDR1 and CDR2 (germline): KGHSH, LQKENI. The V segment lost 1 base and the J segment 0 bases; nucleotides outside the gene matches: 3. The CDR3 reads CASSPQTGSSYEQYF. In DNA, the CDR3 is TGTGCCAGCTCACCACAGACAGGGAGCTCCTACGAGCAGTACTTC.

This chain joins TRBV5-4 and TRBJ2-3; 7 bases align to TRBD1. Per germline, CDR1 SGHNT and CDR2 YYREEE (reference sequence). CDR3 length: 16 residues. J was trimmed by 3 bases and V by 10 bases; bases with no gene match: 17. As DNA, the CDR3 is TGTGCCGGGAGCAAGGGGGCTTTAGGGGCAACAGATACGCAGTATTTT. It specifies CAGSKGALGATDTQYF. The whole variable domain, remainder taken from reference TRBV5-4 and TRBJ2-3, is ETGVTQSPTHLIKTRGQQVTLRCSSQSGHNTVSWYQQALGQGPQFIFQYYREEENGRGNFPPRFSGLQFPNYSSELNVNALELDDSALYLCAGSKGALGATDTQYFGPGTRLTVL.

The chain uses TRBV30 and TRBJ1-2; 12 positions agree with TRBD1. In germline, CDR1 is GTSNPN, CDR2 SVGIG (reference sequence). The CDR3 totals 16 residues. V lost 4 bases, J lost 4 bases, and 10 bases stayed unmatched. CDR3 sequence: CAWKDRDRGPVYGYTF. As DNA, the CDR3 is TGTGCCTGGAAGGACCGGGACAGGGGGCCTGTCTATGGCTACACCTTC.

The CDR3 DNA is TGTGCCAGCAGCCGAACGGGTTCCTACGTGGAGCAGTACTTC. The encoded protein is CASSRTGSYVEQYF. This rearrangement joins TRBV11-2 to TRBJ2-7; D is unresolved. V lost 5 bases and J 7 bases, leaving 18 bases between the germline ends. This CDR3 is 14 amino acids long. Germline CDR1 reads SGHAT; CDR2 reads FQNNGV.

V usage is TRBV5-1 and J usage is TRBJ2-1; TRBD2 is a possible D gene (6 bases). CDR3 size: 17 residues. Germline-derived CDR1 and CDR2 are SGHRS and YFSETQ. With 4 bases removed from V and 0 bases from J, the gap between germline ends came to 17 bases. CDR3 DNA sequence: TGCGCCAGCAGCCCCAAAGGCGGGAAGAGCTCCTACAATGAGCAGTTCTTC. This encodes CASSPKGGKSSYNEQFF.

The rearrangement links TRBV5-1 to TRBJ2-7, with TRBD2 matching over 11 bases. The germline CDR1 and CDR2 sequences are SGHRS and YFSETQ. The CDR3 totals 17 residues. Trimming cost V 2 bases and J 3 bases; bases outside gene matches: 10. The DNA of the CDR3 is TGCGCCAGCAGCTTAAAAACTAGCGGGAGTTTTTTCTACGAGCAGTACTTC. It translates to CASSLKTSGSFFYEQYF. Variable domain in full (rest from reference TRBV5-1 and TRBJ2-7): KAGVTQTPRYLIKTRGQQVTLSCSPISGHRSVSWYQQTPGQGLQFLFEYFSETQRNKGNFPGRFSGRQFSNSRSEMNVSTLELGDSALYLCASSLKTSGSFFYEQYFGPGTRLTVT.

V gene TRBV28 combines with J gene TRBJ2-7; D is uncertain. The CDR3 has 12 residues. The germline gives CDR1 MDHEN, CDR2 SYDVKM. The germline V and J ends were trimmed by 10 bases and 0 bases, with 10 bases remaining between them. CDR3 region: CAISGSSYEQYF. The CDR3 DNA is TGTGCCATATCAGGCAGCTCCTACGAGCAGTACTTC.